This passage covers 3 T cell receptor beta chains from one sample sequenced in a study of circulating CD8 cells and anti-PD-1 response in melanoma. The QIAseq Immune Repertoire TCR panel built the libraries from roughly 16 ng of total RNA. Using its own MiXCR run on the reads, TCRdb lists one record per CDR3 protein. This table has over a hundred distinct CDR3 sequences, 10% appearing once. From live CD3+CD8+TCRalphabeta+ cells, four PD-1 and/or TIGIT subsets were sorted. Sequenced material: CD8+ T cells from PBMCs, taken at baseline or after one month of anti-PD-1 therapy (not recorded which). Every receptor here comes from a human donor with melanoma.

This clonotype is labeled as large. J is TRBJ2-1 and V is TRBV7-9; tentative D call: TRBD2 (5 bases). The CDR3 has 13 amino acids. The germline V gene encodes CDR1 SEHNR and CDR2 FQNEAQ (reference sequence). Trimming pared 9 bases from V and 5 bases from J, leaving 14 bases between. The CDR3 loop is CASTLDLNNEQFF. The CDR3 DNA is TGTGCCAGTACCCTGGACTTAAACAATGAGCAGTTCTTC.

By share, this clonotype counts as large. The chain carries TRBV5-6 and TRBJ2-7, with a tentative D call TRBD1 (5 bases). Germline V CDR1 and CDR2: SGHDT, YYEEEE. This CDR3 is built from 12 residues. The germline V and J ends were trimmed by 6 bases and 0 bases, with 7 bases remaining between them. CDR3 amino acids: CASTQGSYEQYF. As DNA, the CDR3 is TGTGCCAGCACCCAGGGCTCCTACGAGCAGTACTTC.

For this clonotype: This is likely an artifact of a read error, given a far larger clone one base away. The gene calls are TRBV28 and TRBJ2-1; tentatively, D is TRBD2 (5 bases). The CDR3 spans 13 residues. V shed 7 bases and J shed 10 bases, with 17 bases lying between them. Germline V gene data show CDR1 as MDHEN and CDR2 as SYDVKM. Written as DNA, the CDR3 is TGTGCCAGCACAGGAGGAGCCTTCTACGAGCAGTTCTTC. It translates to CASTGGAFYEQFF.